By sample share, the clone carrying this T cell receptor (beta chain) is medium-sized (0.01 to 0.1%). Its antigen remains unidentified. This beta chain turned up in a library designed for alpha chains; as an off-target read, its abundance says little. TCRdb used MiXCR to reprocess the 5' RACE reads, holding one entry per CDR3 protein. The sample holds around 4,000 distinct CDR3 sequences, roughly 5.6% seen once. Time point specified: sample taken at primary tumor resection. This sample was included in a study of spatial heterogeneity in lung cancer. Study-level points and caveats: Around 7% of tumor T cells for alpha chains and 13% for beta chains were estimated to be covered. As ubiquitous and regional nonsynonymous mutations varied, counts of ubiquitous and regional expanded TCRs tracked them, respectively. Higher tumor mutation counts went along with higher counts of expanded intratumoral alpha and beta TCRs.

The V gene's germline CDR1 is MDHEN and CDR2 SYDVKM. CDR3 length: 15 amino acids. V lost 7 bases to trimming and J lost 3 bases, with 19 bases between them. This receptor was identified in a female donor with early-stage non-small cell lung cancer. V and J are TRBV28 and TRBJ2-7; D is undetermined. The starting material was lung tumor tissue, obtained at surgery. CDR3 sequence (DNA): TGTGCCAGCATCCCTGGCGGCTCGCCTGGCTACGAGCAGTACTTC. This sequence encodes CASIPGGSPGYEQYF.